The 11 T cell receptor beta chains below come from one sample, sequenced in a study of Graves' ophthalmopathy and Graves' hyperthyroidism. The sequenced template was RNA, covering the TCR beta CDR3 region. Scientists carried out first-round RT-PCR using HTBI primers and then a second-round multiplex PCR. TCRdb called the multiplex PCR reads again in MiXCR, with one record for every CDR3 protein. Among some 400,000 distinct CDR3 sequences, roughly 18% were seen once, and the ten largest hold around 1.5%. Source material: peripheral blood. These receptors came from a woman younger than 35 with Graves' ophthalmopathy.

This clonotype was found a few times. This chain connects TRBV6-1 to TRBJ2-7, with D hard to call. V lost 7 bases and J lost 9, with 13 bases in between. Germline V gene data show CDR1 as MNHNS and CDR2 as SASEGT. The CDR3 sequence is 11 residues long. The CDR3 protein is CASKPGLGQYF. As DNA, the CDR3 is TGTGCCAGCAAGCCGGGCTTAGGGCAGTACTTC.

This clonotype was picked up many times. This chain uses TRBV7-2 with TRBJ2-7, with TRBD1 matching over 7 bases. Germline V gene data show CDR1 as SGHTA and CDR2 as FQGNSA. With V trimmed by 5 bases and J by 0 bases, 7 bases remained unmatched. The CDR3 consists of 15 residues. CDR3 region: CASSPWTGSSYEQYF. CDR3 DNA sequence: TGTGCCAGCAGCCCCTGGACAGGATCCTCCTACGAGCAGTACTTC.

This clonotype was counted ten times or more. The V and J genes are TRBV6-5 and TRBJ2-7; D unresolved. Germline-derived CDR1 and CDR2 are MNHEY and SVGAGI. Trimming took 0 bases from V and 0 from J, leaving 12 bases between them. The CDR3 spans 16 residues. The CDR3 bases are TGTGCCAGCAGTTACTCCACAGCGTCTTACTCCTACGAGCAGTACTTC. Its protein product is CASSYSTASYSYEQYF.

This clonotype was counted many times. The J gene is TRBJ1-6, the V gene TRBV11-2; weak D call: TRBD1 (6 bases). Between the trimmed V and J ends, which lost 1 base and 10 bases, there was a span of 14 bases. Germline-derived CDR1 and CDR2 are SGHAT and FQNNGV. The CDR3 is made up of 15 amino acids. DNA of the CDR3: TGTGCCAGCAGCTTAGTTTTCAGGGGCGCATCACCCCTCCACTTT. Protein product: CASSLVFRGASPLHF. Filled out from reference TRBV11-2 and TRBJ1-6, the complete variable domain reads EAGVAQSPRYKIIEKRQSVAFWCNPISGHATLYWYQQILGQGPKLLIQFQNNGVVDDSQLPKDRFSAERLKGVDSTLKIQPAKLEDSAVYLCASSLVFRGASPLHFGNGTRLTVT.

This clonotype was picked up many times. The rearrangement links TRBV11-2 to TRBJ2-5; D not resolved. The CDR3 has 14 amino acids. Germline V gene data show CDR1 as SGHAT and CDR2 as FQNNGV. The V end was cut by 2 bases, the J end by 4 bases, with 11 bases between. The CDR3 loop is CASSLRAPRETQYF. CDR3 in DNA: TGTGCCAGCAGCTTAAGGGCCCCCCGAGAGACCCAGTACTTC.

This clonotype has at least ten counts. The rearrangement joins TRBV27 to TRBJ1-5; D ambiguous. This CDR3 is built from 15 residues. The V end lost 0 bases, the J end lost 7 bases, and 13 bases lay between the germline ends. Germline CDR1 reads MNHEY; CDR2 reads SMNVEV (reference sequence). CDR3 bases: TGTGCCAGCAGTTTATCGCGGCAGGCAGGACAGCCCCAGCATTTT. Protein sequence: CASSLSRQAGQPQHF.

At least ten counts were recorded for this clonotype. It may be a read error: a sequence one base away is much more abundant. The conserved closing phenylalanine or tryptophan is absent in this CDR3, likely reflecting a read error. The rearrangement uses TRBV20-1 and TRBJ2-5; D remains unclear. V was shortened by 7 bases and J by 2 bases, with 20 bases between the two germline ends. This CDR3 has 15 amino acids. The germline CDR1 and CDR2 sequences are DFQATT and SNEGSKA (reference sequence). CDR3 DNA sequence: TGCAGTGTTCCCACCCCAGGAAGTTGGCAAGAGACCCAGTACTCC. This codes for CSVPTPGSWQETQYS.

This clonotype appeared many times. The rearrangement joins TRBV2 to TRBJ2-2; D gene unclear. V was pared by 7 bases and J by 0 bases, with 3 bases between. Germline CDR1 and CDR2: SNHLY and FYNNEI. The CDR3 loop spans 12 amino acids. The CDR3, as DNA: TGTGCCAGCATGCCGAACACCGGGGAGCTGTTTTTT. Its protein is CASMPNTGELFF.

The sample holds many counts of this clonotype. The chain couples TRBV27 to TRBJ1-5; D is undetermined. The CDR3 loop spans 14 amino acids. Germline V gives CDR1 MNHEY, CDR2 SMNVEV (reference sequence). V dropped 6 bases and J dropped 0 bases, with 9 bases sitting between them. The CDR3 is CASREGYSNQPQHF. CDR3 nucleotide sequence: TGTGCCAGCAGAGAAGGGTATAGCAATCAGCCCCAGCATTTT.

This clonotype was detected many times. The rearrangement joins TRBV6-1 to TRBJ1-2, with D hard to call. Germline CDR1 is MNHNS and CDR2 is SASEGT. The CDR3 contains 11 residues. V shed 5 bases and J shed 7 bases, with 8 bases lying between them. In DNA form, the CDR3 reads TGTGCCAGCAGTCGCGAAGTTGGCTACACCTTC. Encoded protein: CASSREVGYTF.

The V gene is TRBV6-1, the J gene TRBJ1-1, with 7 positions matching TRBD1. CDR1 MNHNS and CDR2 SASEGT come from the germline V gene. Trimming removed 6 bases from V and 3 bases from J; junction bases left unmatched: 10. The CDR3 totals 15 residues. CDR3 bases: TGTGCCAGCAGGAACGGGGCCCAGGGGGACACTGAAGCTTTCTTT. Protein product: CASRNGAQGDTEAFF.